This TCR beta chain was documented in a study of blood T cell repertoires in COVID-19. Profiled with immunoSEQ multiplex PCR; TCRdb holds only in-frame clones, not every one. Of 150,000 to 200,000 clones detected, 70% to 90% appear once; the ten largest clones hold about 1.2%. The germline V gene has CDR1 LNHDA and CDR2 SQIVND (reference sequence). V was clipped by 3 bases and J by 4 bases, with 12 bases between them. The CDR3 is 15 residues long. This sequence was found in a man aged 55 to 70 who had recovered from COVID-19. The chain links TRBV19 to TRBJ1-4; weak D call: TRBD1 (6 bases). The sequenced material came from peripheral blood. The CDR3 loop reads CASSMGEGGNEKLFF. CDR3 DNA sequence: TGTGCCAGTAGTATGGGAGAAGGGGGTAATGAAAAACTGTTTTTT.